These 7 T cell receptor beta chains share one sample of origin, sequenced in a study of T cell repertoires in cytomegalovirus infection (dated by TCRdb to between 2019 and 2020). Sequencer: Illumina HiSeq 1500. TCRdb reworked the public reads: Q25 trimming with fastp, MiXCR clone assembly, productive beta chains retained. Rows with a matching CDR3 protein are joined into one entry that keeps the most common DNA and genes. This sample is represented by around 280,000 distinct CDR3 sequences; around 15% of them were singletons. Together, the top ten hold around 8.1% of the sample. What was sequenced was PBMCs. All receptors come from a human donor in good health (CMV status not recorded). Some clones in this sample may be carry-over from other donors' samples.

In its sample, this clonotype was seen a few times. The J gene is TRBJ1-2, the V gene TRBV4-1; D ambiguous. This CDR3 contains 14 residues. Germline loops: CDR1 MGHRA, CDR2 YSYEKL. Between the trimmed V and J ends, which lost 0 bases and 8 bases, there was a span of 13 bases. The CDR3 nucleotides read TGCGCCAGCAGCCAAGAATTGCGACTTCGCGGCTACACCTTC. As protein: CASSQELRLRGYTF.

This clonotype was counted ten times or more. CDR3 bases: TGTGCCAGCAGGGATTTAGGACAGGTCAATCAGCCCCAGCATTTT. Translating it yields CASRDLGQVNQPQHF. This chain joins TRBV7-2 and TRBJ1-5; TRBD1 matches 7 bases. Germline V gene lookup returns CDR1 SGHTA and CDR2 FQGNSA. Trimming cost V 6 bases and J 3 bases; bases outside gene matches: 8. The CDR3 covers 15 residues.

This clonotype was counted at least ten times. CDR3 residues: CASSLEQINEQFF. DNA of the CDR3: TGTGCCAGCAGCTTAGAGCAGATCAATGAGCAGTTCTTC. The chain joins TRBV11-2 to TRBJ2-1; D gene ambiguous. Germline CDR1 and CDR2: SGHAT and FQNNGV. This CDR3 has 13 amino acids. V was trimmed by 0 bases and J by 6 bases, leaving 6 bases between them.

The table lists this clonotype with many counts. CDR3 sequence: CASSQIRDRGIYEQYF. As DNA, the CDR3 is TGCGCCAGCAGCCAGATCCGGGACAGGGGGATCTACGAGCAGTACTTC. The V gene is TRBV4-1, the J gene TRBJ2-7; 11 nucleotides align to TRBD1. CDR1 is MGHRA, CDR2 YSYEKL, per germline. CDR3 size: 16 residues. V shed 3 bases and J 3 bases; nucleotides not matched to a gene: 7.

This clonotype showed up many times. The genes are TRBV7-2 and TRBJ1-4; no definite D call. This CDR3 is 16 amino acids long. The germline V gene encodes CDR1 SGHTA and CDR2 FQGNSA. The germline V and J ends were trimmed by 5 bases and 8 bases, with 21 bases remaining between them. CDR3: CASSLPADTGGEKLFF. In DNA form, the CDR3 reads TGTGCCAGCAGCCTCCCTGCTGACACCGGAGGGGAAAAACTGTTTTTT.

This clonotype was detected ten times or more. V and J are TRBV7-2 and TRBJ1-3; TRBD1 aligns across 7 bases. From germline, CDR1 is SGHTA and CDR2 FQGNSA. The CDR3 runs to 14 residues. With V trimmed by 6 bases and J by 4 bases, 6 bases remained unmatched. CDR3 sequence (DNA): TGTGCCAGCAGAACAACAGGGGACGGAAACACCATATATTTT. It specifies CASRTTGDGNTIYF.

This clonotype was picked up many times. Here the CDR3 DNA reads TGTGCCAGCAGTGGTAGAAAGACTAGCGGGGGCGGCAATGAGCAGTTCTTC. Amino acid sequence: CASSGRKTSGGGNEQFF. This sequence joins TRBV6-1 and TRBJ2-1, with 12 bases aligning to TRBD2. V gave up 4 bases and J gave up 6 bases; unmatched junction bases: 10. The CDR3 is 17 residues long. Per germline, CDR1 MNHNS and CDR2 SASEGT.